This is a list of T cell receptor beta chains from one sample in a study of beta chain features in type 1 diabetes. The protocol was immunoSEQ multiplex PCR, while the TCRdb copy is restricted to in-frame clones and leaves out a portion. The sample holds 400,000 to 550,000 clones, about an eighth seen once. Sequencing was done on a sample of naive CD4+ T cells from blood. These receptors came from a woman aged 18 to 35 in good health. The conserved cysteine and the conserved F or W are not part of the CDR3 here. A D gene is named only where the DNA matches it firmly.

v_call: TRBV14; d_call: .; cdr3_length: 13; j_call: TRBJ2-2; cdr3_aa: ASSHLDRNTGELF
v_call: TRBV5-1; d_call: .; cdr3_length: 12; j_call: TRBJ2-1; cdr3_aa: ASSSGTGYNEQF
v_call: TRBV28; d_call: .; cdr3_length: 11; j_call: TRBJ1-5; cdr3_aa: ASRWGRAQPQH
v_call: TRBV29-1; d_call: .; cdr3_length: 10; j_call: TRBJ2-5; cdr3_aa: SHTVGQETQY
v_call: TRBV7-3; d_call: .; cdr3_length: 11; j_call: TRBJ2-4; cdr3_aa: ASSPGLENIQY
v_call: TRBV7-9; d_call: .; cdr3_length: 9; j_call: TRBJ1-1; cdr3_aa: ASSLNLQAF
v_call: TRBV27; d_call: TRBD1; cdr3_length: 13; j_call: TRBJ2-7; cdr3_aa: ASSPQGRIPYEQY
v_call: TRBV9; d_call: TRBD1; cdr3_length: 11; j_call: TRBJ1-1; cdr3_aa: ASSVDRGAEAF
v_call: TRBV7-2; d_call: .; cdr3_length: 10; j_call: TRBJ2-1; cdr3_aa: ASSARMNEQF
v_call: TRBV7-2; d_call: TRBD2; cdr3_length: 14; j_call: TRBJ2-1; cdr3_aa: ASSSLAASSYNEQF
v_call: TRBV9; d_call: .; cdr3_length: 13; j_call: TRBJ2-2; cdr3_aa: ASSPQIGGTGELF
v_call: TRBV18; d_call: .; cdr3_length: 15; j_call: TRBJ2-1; cdr3_aa: ASSPLAQTNSYNEQF
v_call: TRBV18; d_call: .; cdr3_length: 12; j_call: TRBJ1-2; cdr3_aa: ASSPPRGAYGYT
v_call: TRBV7-9; d_call: .; cdr3_length: 12; j_call: TRBJ1-1; cdr3_aa: ASSRQSLNTEAF
v_call: TRBV7-9; d_call: TRBD2; cdr3_length: 14; j_call: TRBJ2-1; cdr3_aa: ASSPRLAASRNEQF
v_call: TRBV11-2; d_call: TRBD2; cdr3_length: 11; j_call: TRBJ2-7; cdr3_aa: ASSLRTRYEQY
v_call: TRBV19; d_call: TRBD1; cdr3_length: 14; j_call: TRBJ1-5; cdr3_aa: ASTPRQGGSNQPQH
v_call: TRBV29-1; d_call: .; cdr3_length: 12; j_call: TRBJ2-1; cdr3_aa: SARGSLERNEQF
v_call: TRBV7-9; d_call: TRBD1; cdr3_length: 11; j_call: TRBJ2-5; cdr3_aa: ASSPTGQETQY
v_call: TRBV28; d_call: TRBD2; cdr3_length: 13; j_call: TRBJ2-5; cdr3_aa: ASRVAGADQETQY
v_call: TRBV7-2; d_call: .; cdr3_length: 13; j_call: TRBJ1-2; cdr3_aa: ASSLKGLHNYGYT
v_call: TRBV9; d_call: .; cdr3_length: 12; j_call: TRBJ2-3; cdr3_aa: ASSVAAYSDTQY
v_call: TRBV7-2; d_call: TRBD1; cdr3_length: 14; j_call: TRBJ1-6; cdr3_aa: ASSPGTGGLYSPLH
v_call: TRBV15; d_call: .; cdr3_length: 12; j_call: TRBJ1-5; cdr3_aa: ATSRGRSNQPQH
v_call: TRBV23-1; d_call: .; cdr3_length: 11; j_call: TRBJ1-4; cdr3_aa: ASGPDKSEKLF
v_call: TRBV9; d_call: .; cdr3_length: 13; j_call: TRBJ1-1; cdr3_aa: ASSVVGQGRTEAF
v_call: TRBV29-1; d_call: .; cdr3_length: 11; j_call: TRBJ1-1; cdr3_aa: SVGRGPGTEAF
v_call: TRBV7-2; d_call: .; cdr3_length: 13; j_call: TRBJ1-5; cdr3_aa: ASSRQDSIAQPQH
v_call: TRBV29-1; d_call: .; cdr3_length: 10; j_call: TRBJ2-5; cdr3_aa: SVAQGQETQY
v_call: TRBV6-6; d_call: .; cdr3_length: 11; j_call: TRBJ1-1; cdr3_aa: ASSYSLNTEAF
v_call: TRBV29-1; d_call: .; cdr3_length: 11; j_call: TRBJ1-2; cdr3_aa: SALDSTNYGYT
v_call: TRBV15; d_call: .; cdr3_length: 11; j_call: TRBJ1-2; cdr3_aa: ATSRDSVYGYT
v_call: TRBV2; d_call: .; cdr3_length: 11; j_call: TRBJ1-5; cdr3_aa: ASSRDSNQPQH
v_call: TRBV27; d_call: .; cdr3_length: 11; j_call: TRBJ2-7; cdr3_aa: ASRSGFTYEQY
v_call: TRBV6-1; d_call: .; cdr3_length: 13; j_call: TRBJ2-1; cdr3_aa: ASSESPGRYNEQF
v_call: TRBV7-9; d_call: TRBD1; cdr3_length: 13; j_call: TRBJ2-5; cdr3_aa: ASSLSTGGQETQY
v_call: TRBV2; d_call: .; cdr3_length: 11; j_call: TRBJ2-5; cdr3_aa: ASNGEAQETQY